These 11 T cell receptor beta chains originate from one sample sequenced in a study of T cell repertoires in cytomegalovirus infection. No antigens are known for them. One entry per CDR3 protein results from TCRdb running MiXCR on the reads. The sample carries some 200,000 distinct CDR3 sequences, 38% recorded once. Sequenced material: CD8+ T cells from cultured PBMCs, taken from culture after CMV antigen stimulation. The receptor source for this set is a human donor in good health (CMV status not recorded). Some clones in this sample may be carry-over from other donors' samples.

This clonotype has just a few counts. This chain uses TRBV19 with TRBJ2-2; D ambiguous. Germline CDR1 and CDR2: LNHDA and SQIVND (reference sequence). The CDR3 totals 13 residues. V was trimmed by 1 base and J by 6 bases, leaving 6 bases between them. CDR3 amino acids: CASSIAVSGELFF. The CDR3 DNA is TGTGCCAGTAGTATAGCGGTTTCCGGGGAGCTGTTTTTT. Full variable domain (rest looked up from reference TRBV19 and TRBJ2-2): DGGITQSPKYLFRKEGQNVTLSCEQNLNHDAMYWYRQDPGQGLRLIYYSQIVNDFQKGDIAEGYSVSREKKESFPLTVTSAQKNPTAFYLCASSIAVSGELFFGEGSRLTVL.

Here the CDR3 DNA reads TGCGCCAGCACGTCTGGGTATGGAAACACCATATATTTT. Translation gives CASTSGYGNTIYF. The chain joins TRBV4-1 to TRBJ1-3, with unresolved D. The germline V gene encodes CDR1 MGHRA and CDR2 YSYEKL. This CDR3 spans 13 amino acids. Trimming left V 7 bases short and J 3 bases short, with 10 bases between.

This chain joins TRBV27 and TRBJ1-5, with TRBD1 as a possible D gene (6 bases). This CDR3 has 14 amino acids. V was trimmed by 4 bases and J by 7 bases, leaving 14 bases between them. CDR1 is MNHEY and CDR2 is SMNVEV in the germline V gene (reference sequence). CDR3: CASSSLPGAQPQHF. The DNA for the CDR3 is TGTGCCAGCAGTTCCCTCCCAGGGGCCCAGCCCCAGCATTTT.

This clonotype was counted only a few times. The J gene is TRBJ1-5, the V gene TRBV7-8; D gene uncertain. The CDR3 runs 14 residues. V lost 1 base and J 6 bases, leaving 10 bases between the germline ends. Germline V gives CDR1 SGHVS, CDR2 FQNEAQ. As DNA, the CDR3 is TGTGCCAGCAGCTTAGAAGACTGGGGTCAGCCCCAGCATTTT. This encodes CASSLEDWGQPQHF.

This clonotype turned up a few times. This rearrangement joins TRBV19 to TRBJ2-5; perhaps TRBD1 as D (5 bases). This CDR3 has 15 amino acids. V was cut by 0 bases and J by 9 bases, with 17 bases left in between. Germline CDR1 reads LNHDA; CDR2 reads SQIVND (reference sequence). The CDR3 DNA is TGTGCCAGTAGTATAGAAGCCGGCCGGCCCAGGGCCCAGTACTTC. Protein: CASSIEAGRPRAQYF.

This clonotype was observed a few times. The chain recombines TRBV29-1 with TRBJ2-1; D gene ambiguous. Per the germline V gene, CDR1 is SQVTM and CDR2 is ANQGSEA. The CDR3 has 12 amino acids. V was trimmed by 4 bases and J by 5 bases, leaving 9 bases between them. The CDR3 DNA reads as TGCAGCGTTGTCCCTACGAACAATGAGCAGTTCTTC. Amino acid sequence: CSVVPTNNEQFF.

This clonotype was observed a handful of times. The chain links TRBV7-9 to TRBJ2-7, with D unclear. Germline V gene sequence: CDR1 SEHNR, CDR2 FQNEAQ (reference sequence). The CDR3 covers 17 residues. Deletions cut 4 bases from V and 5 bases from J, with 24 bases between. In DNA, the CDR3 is TGTGCCAGCAGCTCATCCCCCACTCTGCAGGTCCTTGACGAGCAGTACTTC. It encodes CASSSSPTLQVLDEQYF.

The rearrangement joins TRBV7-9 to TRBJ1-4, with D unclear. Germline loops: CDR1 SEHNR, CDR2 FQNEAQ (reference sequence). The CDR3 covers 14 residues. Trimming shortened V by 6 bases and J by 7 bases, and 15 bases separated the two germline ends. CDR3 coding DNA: TGTGCCAGCAGGGCCGGGGAGTTGGGTGAAAAACTGTTTTTT. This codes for CASRAGELGEKLFF.

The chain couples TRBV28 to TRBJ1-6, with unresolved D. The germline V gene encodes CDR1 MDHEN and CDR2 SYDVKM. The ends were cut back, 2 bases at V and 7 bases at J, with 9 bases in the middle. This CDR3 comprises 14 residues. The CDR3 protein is CASSLRLLNSPLHF. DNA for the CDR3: TGTGCCAGCAGTTTAAGACTATTAAATTCACCCCTCCACTTT.

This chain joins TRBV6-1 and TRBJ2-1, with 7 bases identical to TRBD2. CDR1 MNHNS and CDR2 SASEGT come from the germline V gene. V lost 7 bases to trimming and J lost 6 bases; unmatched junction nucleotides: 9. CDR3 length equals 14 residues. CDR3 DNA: TGTGCCAGCAAGCAATACGGCGGGAGCAATGAGCAGTTCTTC. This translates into CASKQYGGSNEQFF.

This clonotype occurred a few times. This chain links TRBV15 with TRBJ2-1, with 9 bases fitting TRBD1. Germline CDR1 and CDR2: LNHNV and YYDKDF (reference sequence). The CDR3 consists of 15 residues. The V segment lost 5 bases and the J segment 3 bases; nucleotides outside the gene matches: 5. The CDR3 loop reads CATSPGQGIYNEQFF. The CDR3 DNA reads TGTGCCACCAGCCCGGGACAGGGAATCTACAATGAGCAGTTCTTC.